Shown below are 21 T cell receptor beta chains from a single sample sequenced in a study of blood T cell repertoires in COVID-19. Assay: immunoSEQ multiplex PCR; the TCRdb copy retains only in-frame clones and omits some. Of around 25,000 clones in the sample, over 75% are singletons; the top ten hold under 10%. The sample consisted of peripheral blood. All receptors come from a woman aged 45-60 years with active COVID-19.

Relative to its sample, this clone is medium-sized. The rearrangement uses TRBV9 and TRBJ2-2; D may be TRBD2 (7 bases). V shed 4 bases and J shed 4 bases, with 17 bases lying between them. The CDR3 length is 16 residues. The V gene's germline CDR1 is SGDLS and CDR2 YYNGEE. CDR3 amino acids: CASSPDGGASTGELFF. The CDR3, as DNA: TGTGCCAGCAGCCCCGATGGGGGGGCGAGCACCGGGGAGCTGTTTTTT.

The rearrangement links TRBV19 to TRBJ2-7; TRBD1 agrees at 7 bases. Germline CDR1 is LNHDA and CDR2 is SQIVND (reference sequence). Trimming removed 4 bases from V and 6 bases from J; junction bases left unmatched: 6. The CDR3 is 13 amino acids. CDR3: CASSSNRGTEQYF. The CDR3 coding sequence is TGTGCCAGTAGTAGCAACAGGGGAACCGAGCAGTACTTC.

The rearrangement uses TRBV5-4 and TRBJ2-3; 13 bases fit TRBD2. This CDR3 contains 19 residues. The junction had 15 bases not matched to a gene; V was cut back by 3 bases and J by 5 bases. Germline V gene data show CDR1 as SGHNT and CDR2 as YYREEE (reference sequence). The chain's CDR3 is CASSSPSGSGLAGVDTQYF. CDR3 bases: TGTGCCAGCAGCTCGCCTAGTGGGAGTGGACTAGCGGGAGTAGATACGCAGTATTTT. Full variable domain (outside the CDR3, taken from reference TRBV5-4 and TRBJ2-3): ETGVTQSPTHLIKTRGQQVTLRCSSQSGHNTVSWYQQALGQGPQFIFQYYREEENGRGNFPPRFSGLQFPNYSSELNVNALELDDSALYLCASSSPSGSGLAGVDTQYFGPGTRLTVL.

The table lists this clone with a few counts. The chain links TRBV9 to TRBJ1-1; tentative D call: TRBD1 (5 bases). The V gene lost 0 bases and the J gene lost 11 bases, with 14 bases spanning the gap. CDR3 length equals 13 residues. Germline V gives CDR1 SGDLS, CDR2 YYNGEE. The CDR3 region has the DNA TGTGCCAGCAGCGTAGTAAGTTCGGGGGAGGCTTTCTTT. Translation gives CASSVVSSGEAFF.

The chain couples TRBV10-3 to TRBJ1-6; perhaps TRBD1 as D (5 bases). Germline CDR1 reads ENHRY; CDR2 reads SYGVKD. CDR3 length equals 15 residues. Trimming took 2 bases from V and 8 from J, leaving 13 bases between them. The CDR3 loop reads CAISEVTATDSPLHF. As DNA, the CDR3 is TGTGCCATCAGTGAGGTGACAGCTACAGATTCACCCCTCCACTTT.

The chain is built from TRBV24-1 and TRBJ1-1; 7 bases agree with TRBD1. This CDR3 contains 15 residues. Trimming took 0 bases from V and 7 from J; bases not matched to a gene: 7. Germline CDR1 is KGHDR and CDR2 is SFDVKD. The CDR3 DNA reads TGTGCCACCAGTGATTTGGAGGGGGCCTTGGGTGAAGCTTTCTTT. Translated: CATSDLEGALGEAFF.

V is TRBV18 and J is TRBJ2-3, with TRBD1 matching 10 bases. The CDR3 loop spans 15 amino acids. The trim removed 5 bases at V and 3 bases at J, leaving 5 bases unmatched. Germline CDR1 is KGHSH and CDR2 is LQKENI. This chain's CDR3 is CASSSRDRGTDTQYF. The CDR3 region has the DNA TGTGCCAGCTCATCCCGGGACAGGGGTACAGATACGCAGTATTTT.

The CDR3 is CASSLEGGRAYNEQFF. The CDR3 region has the DNA TGTGCCAGCAGCTTAGAGGGCGGGAGGGCCTACAATGAGCAGTTCTTC. V gene TRBV11-3 combines with J gene TRBJ2-1; TRBD2 agrees at 9 bases. CDR1 and CDR2 from the germline V gene are SGHNT and YENEEA. There are 16 residues in the CDR3. V shed 0 bases and J 2 bases; nucleotides not matched to a gene: 2.

The chain employs TRBV3-1 (or the pseudogene TRBV3-2) and TRBJ2-7, with TRBD2 matching 13 bases. V lost 7 bases and J lost 6; bases outside the gene matches: 9. This CDR3 spans 15 amino acids. From germline, CDR1 is LGHDT and CDR2 YNNKEL (reference sequence). The CDR3 DNA reads as TGTGCCAGCACCCCGGGACTAGCGGGAACGATCGAGCAGTACTTC. It specifies CASTPGLAGTIEQYF.

J is TRBJ1-4 and V is TRBV27; D call uncertain. CDR3 length: 14 residues. The V end was cut by 7 bases, the J end by 7 bases, with 16 bases between. Germline V gene lookup returns CDR1 MNHEY and CDR2 SMNVEV (reference sequence). The CDR3 DNA follows: TGTGCCAGCACCTCTGTGTTGGCGGGTGAAAAACTGTTTTTT. Translated, it gives CASTSVLAGEKLFF.

The chain has TRBV6-5 and TRBJ2-4; 14 bases are shared with TRBD2. Looked up from germline, CDR1 is MNHEY and CDR2 is SVGAGI. The CDR3 runs 14 residues. J was trimmed by 12 bases and V by 6 bases; bases with no gene match: 7. The DNA of the CDR3 is TGTGCCAGCAGGAAAGGGACTAGCGGGAGTAATCAGTACTTC. Translation gives CASRKGTSGSNQYF.

The chain has TRBV6-5 and TRBJ2-1; D is unresolved. CDR3 length: 13 residues. The germline V and J ends were trimmed by 0 bases and 6 bases, with 6 bases remaining between them. Germline CDR1 and CDR2: MNHEY and SVGAGI. The CDR3 nucleotides are TGTGCCAGCAGTTACTCAGACACCAATGAGCAGTTCTTC. Translated, it gives CASSYSDTNEQFF.

A note on this clone: Other DNA sequences from this sample encode an identical CDR3 as well. The chain employs TRBV9 and TRBJ1-2, with a weak D call TRBD1 (5 bases). The CDR3 is 13 residues long. Trimming left V 2 bases short and J 1 base short, with 6 bases between. CDR1 is SGDLS, CDR2 YYNGEE, per germline. CDR3 residues: CASSVGGNYGYTF. The CDR3 DNA is TGTGCCAGCAGCGTCGGGGGTAACTATGGCTACACCTTC.

This chain joins TRBV5-5 and TRBJ2-6; D not certain. V dropped 4 bases and J dropped 0 bases, with 8 bases sitting between them. CDR1 SGHKS and CDR2 YYEKEE come from the germline V gene (reference sequence). The CDR3 is 15 residues long. The CDR3 DNA sequence: TGTGCCAGCAGCCTTAGTACCTCTGGGGCCAACGTCCTGACTTTC. It specifies CASSLSTSGANVLTF.

The chain employs TRBV6-5 and TRBJ2-7; maybe TRBD1 (6 bases). The germline CDR1 and CDR2 sequences are MNHEY and SVGAGI. V lost 10 bases and J 3 bases, leaving 13 bases between the germline ends. This CDR3 has 12 residues. The CDR3 protein is CAIRGPLYEQYF. DNA for the CDR3: TGTGCCATCAGGGGCCCACTCTACGAGCAGTACTTC.

The chain recombines TRBV24-1 with TRBJ2-5, with TRBD1 matching over 7 bases. Trimming at V came to 3 bases and at J to 0 bases, leaving 3 bases not matched to a gene. Germline CDR1 KGHDR, CDR2 SFDVKD. The CDR3 covers 15 residues. The CDR3 DNA is TGTGCCACCAGTGATGCCAGGGGGTACCAAGAGACCCAGTACTTC. Its protein product is CATSDARGYQETQYF.

This chain connects TRBV10-3 to TRBJ2-7, with TRBD2 matching 8 bases. Looked up from germline, CDR1 is ENHRY and CDR2 is SYGVKD. CDR3 length: 15 amino acids. V lost 0 bases and J lost 3; bases outside the gene matches: 4. In nucleotides, the CDR3 is TGTGCCATCAGTGAGTCTGCGGGAGGTGACTACGAGCAGTACTTC. Translation: CAISESAGGDYEQYF.

The chain employs TRBV18 and TRBJ1-1; a possible D gene is TRBD1 (5 bases). This CDR3 contains 13 residues. V was cut by 6 bases and J by 1 base, with 9 bases left in between. CDR1 is KGHSH, CDR2 LQKENI, per germline. The CDR3 is CASSQGRNTEAFF. DNA of the CDR3: TGTGCCAGCTCCCAGGGTAGGAACACTGAAGCTTTCTTT. Full variable domain (rest looked up from reference TRBV18 and TRBJ1-1): NAGVMQNPRHLVRRRGQEARLRCSPMKGHSHVYWYRQLPEEGLKFMVYLQKENIIDESGMPKERFSAEFPKEGPSILRIQQVVRGDSAAYFCASSQGRNTEAFFGQGTRLTVV.

In regard to this clone: The junction and the germline gene differ at one end; a read error may be behind it. V and J are TRBV30 and TRBJ2-1; TRBD1 matches at 7 bases. The germline V gene encodes CDR1 GTSNPN and CDR2 SVGIG (reference sequence). CDR3 size: 12 residues. The CDR3 DNA follows: TGTGCCTGGGAGGCTAGGGGACAGCAGTGGATCTTC. Translation gives CAWEARGQQWIF.

This clone was counted once. The chain links TRBV5-1 to TRBJ2-7; D not resolved. Deletions cut 0 bases from V and 3 bases from J, with 13 bases between. CDR1 SGHRS and CDR2 YFSETQ come from the germline V gene. CDR3 size: 15 residues. The CDR3 loop reads CASSLESGIYYEQYF. In DNA form, the CDR3 reads TGCGCCAGCAGCTTGGAGTCAGGAATTTACTACGAGCAGTACTTC.

The chain couples TRBV29-1 to TRBJ2-1; 11 bases map to TRBD2. The CDR3 runs 15 residues. Trimming took 7 bases from V and 4 from J; bases not matched to a gene: 9. Looked up from germline, CDR1 is SQVTM and CDR2 is ANQGSEA. The CDR3 loop is CSGTTSGTVYNEQFF. CDR3 coding DNA: TGCAGCGGAACGACTAGCGGGACAGTTTACAATGAGCAGTTCTTC.